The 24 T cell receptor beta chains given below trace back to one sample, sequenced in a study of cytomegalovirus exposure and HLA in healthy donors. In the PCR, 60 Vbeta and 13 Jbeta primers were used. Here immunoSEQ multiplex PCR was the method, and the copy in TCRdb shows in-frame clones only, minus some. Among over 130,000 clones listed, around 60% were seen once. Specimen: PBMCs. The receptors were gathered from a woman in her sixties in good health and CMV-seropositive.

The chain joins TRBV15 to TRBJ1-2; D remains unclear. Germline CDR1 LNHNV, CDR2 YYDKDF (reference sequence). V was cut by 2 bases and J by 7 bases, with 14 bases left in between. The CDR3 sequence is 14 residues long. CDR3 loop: CATSRRTVPAGYTF. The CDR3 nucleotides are TGTGCCACCAGCAGACGGACTGTACCGGCTGGCTACACCTTC.

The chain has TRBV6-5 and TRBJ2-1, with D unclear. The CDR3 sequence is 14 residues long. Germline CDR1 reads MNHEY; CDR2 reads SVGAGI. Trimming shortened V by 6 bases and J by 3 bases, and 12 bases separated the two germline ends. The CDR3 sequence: CASSRITVYNEQFF. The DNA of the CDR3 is TGTGCCAGCAGCCGTATTACAGTCTACAATGAGCAGTTCTTC.

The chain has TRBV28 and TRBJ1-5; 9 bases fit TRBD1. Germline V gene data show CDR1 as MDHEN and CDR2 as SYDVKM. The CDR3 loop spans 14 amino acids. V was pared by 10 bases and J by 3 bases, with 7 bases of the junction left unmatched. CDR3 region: CATDTGGHNQPQHF. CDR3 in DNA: TGTGCCACAGACACAGGGGGCCACAATCAGCCCCAGCATTTT.

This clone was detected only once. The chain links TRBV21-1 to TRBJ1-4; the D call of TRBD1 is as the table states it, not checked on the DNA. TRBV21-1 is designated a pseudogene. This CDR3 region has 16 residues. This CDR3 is CASSQGRDRAGEKLFF. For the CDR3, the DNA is TGTGCCAGCAGTCAAGGGCGGGACAGGGCGGGGGAAAAACTGTTTTTT.

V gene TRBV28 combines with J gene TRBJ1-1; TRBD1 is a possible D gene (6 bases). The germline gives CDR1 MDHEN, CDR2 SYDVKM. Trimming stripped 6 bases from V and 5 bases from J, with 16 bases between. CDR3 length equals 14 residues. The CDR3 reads CASSIYKQGTEAFF. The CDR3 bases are TGTGCCAGCAGCATCTATAAACAGGGAACTGAAGCTTTCTTT.

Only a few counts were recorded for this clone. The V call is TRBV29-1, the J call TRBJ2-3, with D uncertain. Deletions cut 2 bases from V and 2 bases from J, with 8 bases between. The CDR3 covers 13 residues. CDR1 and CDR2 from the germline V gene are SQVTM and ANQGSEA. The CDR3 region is CSVESVNTDTQYF. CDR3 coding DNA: TGCAGCGTTGAAAGCGTTAACACAGATACGCAGTATTTT.

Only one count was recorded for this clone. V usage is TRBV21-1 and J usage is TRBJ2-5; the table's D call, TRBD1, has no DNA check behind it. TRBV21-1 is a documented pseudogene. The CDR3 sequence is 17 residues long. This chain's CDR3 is CASSKAPGGTYQETQYF. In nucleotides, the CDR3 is TGTGCCAGCAGCAAAGCCCCAGGGGGGACGTACCAAGAGACCCAGTACTTC.

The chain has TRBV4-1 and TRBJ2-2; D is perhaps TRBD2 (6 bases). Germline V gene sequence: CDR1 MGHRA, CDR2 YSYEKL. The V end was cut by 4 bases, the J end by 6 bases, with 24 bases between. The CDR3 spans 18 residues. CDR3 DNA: TGCGCCAGCAGCCTGCTTAGCCGGGGAGGTCCCCTCGCCGGGGAGCTGTTTTTT. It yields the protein CASSLLSRGGPLAGELFF.

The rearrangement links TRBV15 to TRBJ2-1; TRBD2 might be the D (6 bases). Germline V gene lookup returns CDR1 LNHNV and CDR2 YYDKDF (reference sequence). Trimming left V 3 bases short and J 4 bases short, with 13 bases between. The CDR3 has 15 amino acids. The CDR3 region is CATSRVRGGYNEQFF. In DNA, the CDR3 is TGTGCCACCAGCAGGGTTAGAGGAGGGTACAATGAGCAGTTCTTC.

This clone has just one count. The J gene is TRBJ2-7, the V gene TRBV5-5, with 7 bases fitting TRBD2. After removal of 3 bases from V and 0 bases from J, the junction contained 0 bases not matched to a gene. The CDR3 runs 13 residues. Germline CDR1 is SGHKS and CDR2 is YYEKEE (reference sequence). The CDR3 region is CASSWGGSYEQYF. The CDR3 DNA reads TGTGCCAGCAGCTGGGGGGGCTCCTACGAGCAGTACTTC.

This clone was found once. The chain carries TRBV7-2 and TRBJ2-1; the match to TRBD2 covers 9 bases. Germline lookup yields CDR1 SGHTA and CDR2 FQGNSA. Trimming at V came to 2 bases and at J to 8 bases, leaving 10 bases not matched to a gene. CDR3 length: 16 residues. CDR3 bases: TGTGCCAGCAGCTTACTTGCGGGAGGGCAGGGGGATGAGCAGTTCTTC. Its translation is CASSLLAGGQGDEQFF. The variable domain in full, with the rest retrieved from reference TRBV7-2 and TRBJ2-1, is GAGVSQSPSNKVTEKGKDVELRCDPISGHTALYWYRQSLGQGLEFLIYFQGNSAPDKSGLPSDRFSAERTGGSVSTLTIQRTQQEDSAVYLCASSLLAGGQGDEQFFGPGTRLTVL.

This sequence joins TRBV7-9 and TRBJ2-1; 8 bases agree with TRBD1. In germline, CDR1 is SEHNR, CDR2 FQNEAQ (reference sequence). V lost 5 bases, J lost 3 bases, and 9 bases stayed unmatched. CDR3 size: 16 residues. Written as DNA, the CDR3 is TGTGCCAGCAGCATGCGGTCAGGGGGCAACTACAATGAGCAGTTCTTC. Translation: CASSMRSGGNYNEQFF.

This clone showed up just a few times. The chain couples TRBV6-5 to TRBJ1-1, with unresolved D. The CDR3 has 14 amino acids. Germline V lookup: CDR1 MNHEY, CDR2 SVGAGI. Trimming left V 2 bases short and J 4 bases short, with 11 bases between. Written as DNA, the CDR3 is TGTGCCAGCAGTTACGGGCAGGAAGGCACTGAAGCTTTCTTT. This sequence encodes CASSYGQEGTEAFF.

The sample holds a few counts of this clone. CDR3 sequence reads: CASSGSPPSYEQYF. The CDR3 bases are TGTGCCAGCTCGGGTTCCCCTCCCTCCTACGAGCAGTACTTC. V and J are TRBV6-5 and TRBJ2-5; D remains unclear. The J call may be faulty, since TRBJ2-7 better matches the DNA end. In germline, CDR1 is MNHEY, CDR2 SVGAGI. The CDR3 runs to 14 residues.

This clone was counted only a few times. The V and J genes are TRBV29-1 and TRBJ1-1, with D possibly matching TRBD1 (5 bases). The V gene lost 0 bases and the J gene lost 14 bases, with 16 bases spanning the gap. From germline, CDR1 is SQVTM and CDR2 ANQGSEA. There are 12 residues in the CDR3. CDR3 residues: CSVEENSQGVFF. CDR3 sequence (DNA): TGCAGCGTTGAAGAGAACAGTCAGGGTGTGTTCTTT. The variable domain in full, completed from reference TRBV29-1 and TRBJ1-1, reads SAVISQKPSRDICQRGTSLTIQCQVDSQVTMMFWYRQQPGQSLTLIATANQGSEATYESGFVIDKFPISRPNLTFSTLTVSNMSPEDSSIYLCSVEENSQGVFFGQGTRLTVV.

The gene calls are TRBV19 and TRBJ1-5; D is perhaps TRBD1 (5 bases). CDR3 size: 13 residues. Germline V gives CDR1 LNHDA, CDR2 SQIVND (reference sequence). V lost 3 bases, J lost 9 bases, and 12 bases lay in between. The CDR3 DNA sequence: TGTGCCAGTAGTATGGGGCGGGACCGGCCCCAGCATTTT. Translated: CASSMGRDRPQHF.

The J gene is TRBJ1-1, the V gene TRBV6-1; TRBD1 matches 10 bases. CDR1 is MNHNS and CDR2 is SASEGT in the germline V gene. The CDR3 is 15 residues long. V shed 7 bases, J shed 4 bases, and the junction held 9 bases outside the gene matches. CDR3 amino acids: CASIPRTGGSTEAFF. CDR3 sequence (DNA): TGTGCCAGCATACCCAGGACAGGGGGAAGCACTGAAGCTTTCTTT.

The CDR3 nucleotides are TGTGCCAGCAGCCAGACCGGGACAGGGGAGAATGAGCAGTTCTTC. It is translated as CASSQTGTGENEQFF. This sequence joins TRBV7-9 and TRBJ2-1, with 10 bases lining up with TRBD1. The CDR3 is 15 amino acids. The trim removed 5 bases at V and 7 bases at J, leaving 8 bases unmatched. In germline, CDR1 is SEHNR, CDR2 FQNEAQ (reference sequence).

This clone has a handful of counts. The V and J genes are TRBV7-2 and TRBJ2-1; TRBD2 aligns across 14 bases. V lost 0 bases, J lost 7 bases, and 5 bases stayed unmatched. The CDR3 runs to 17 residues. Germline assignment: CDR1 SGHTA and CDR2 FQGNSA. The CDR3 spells CASSLALRTSGRNEQFF. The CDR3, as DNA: TGTGCCAGCAGCTTAGCGCTTAGGACTAGCGGGAGGAATGAGCAGTTCTTC.

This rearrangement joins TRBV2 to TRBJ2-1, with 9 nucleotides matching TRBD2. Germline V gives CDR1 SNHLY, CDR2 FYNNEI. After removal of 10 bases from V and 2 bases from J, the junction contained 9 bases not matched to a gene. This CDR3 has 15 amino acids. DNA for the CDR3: TGTGCCACCAAAGGGGTAGCGGGAGCCTACAATGAGCAGTTCTTC. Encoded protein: CATKGVAGAYNEQFF.

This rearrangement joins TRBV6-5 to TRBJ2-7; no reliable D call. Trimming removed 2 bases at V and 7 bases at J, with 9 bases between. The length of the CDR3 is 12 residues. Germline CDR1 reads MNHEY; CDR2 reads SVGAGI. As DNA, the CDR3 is TGTGCCAGCAGTTACGAGTCCTGTGAGCAGTACTTC. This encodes CASSYESCEQYF.

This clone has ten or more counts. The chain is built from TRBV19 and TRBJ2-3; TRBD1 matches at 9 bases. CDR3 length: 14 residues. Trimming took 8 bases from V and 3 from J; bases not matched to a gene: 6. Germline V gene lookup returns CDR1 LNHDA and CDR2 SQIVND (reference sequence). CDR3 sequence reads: CASSWDRVTDTQYF. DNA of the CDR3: TGTGCCAGTTCCTGGGACAGGGTGACAGATACGCAGTATTTT.

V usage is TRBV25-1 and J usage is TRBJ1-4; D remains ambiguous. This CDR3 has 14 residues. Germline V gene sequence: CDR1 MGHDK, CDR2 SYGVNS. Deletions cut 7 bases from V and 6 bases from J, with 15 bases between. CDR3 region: CASTRGSEHEKLFF. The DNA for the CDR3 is TGTGCCAGCACAAGAGGTAGTGAACATGAAAAACTGTTTTTT. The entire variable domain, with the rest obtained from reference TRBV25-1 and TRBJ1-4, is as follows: EADIYQTPRYLVIGTGKKITLECSQTMGHDKMYWYQQDPGMELHLIHYSYGVNSTEKGDLSSESTVSRIRTEHFPLTLESARPSHTSQYLCASTRGSEHEKLFFGSGTQLSVL.

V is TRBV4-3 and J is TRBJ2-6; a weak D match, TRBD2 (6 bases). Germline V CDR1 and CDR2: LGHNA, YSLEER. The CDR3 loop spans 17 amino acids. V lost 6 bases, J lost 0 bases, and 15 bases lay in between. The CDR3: CASSSGQSSSGANVLTF. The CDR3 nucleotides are TGCGCCAGCAGTAGCGGCCAGAGCTCCTCTGGGGCCAACGTCCTGACTTTC.